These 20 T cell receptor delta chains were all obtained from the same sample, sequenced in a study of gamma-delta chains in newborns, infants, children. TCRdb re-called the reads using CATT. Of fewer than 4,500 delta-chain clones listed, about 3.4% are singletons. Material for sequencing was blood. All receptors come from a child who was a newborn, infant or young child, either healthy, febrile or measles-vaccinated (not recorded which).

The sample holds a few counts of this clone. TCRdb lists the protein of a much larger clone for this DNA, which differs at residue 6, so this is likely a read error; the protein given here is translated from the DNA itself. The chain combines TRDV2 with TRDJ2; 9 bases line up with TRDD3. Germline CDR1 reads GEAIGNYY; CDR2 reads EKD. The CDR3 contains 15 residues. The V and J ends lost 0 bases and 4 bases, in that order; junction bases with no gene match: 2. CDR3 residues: CACDTQGDTTAQLFF. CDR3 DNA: TGTGCCTGTGACACCCAGGGGGATACGACAGCACAACTCTTCTTT.

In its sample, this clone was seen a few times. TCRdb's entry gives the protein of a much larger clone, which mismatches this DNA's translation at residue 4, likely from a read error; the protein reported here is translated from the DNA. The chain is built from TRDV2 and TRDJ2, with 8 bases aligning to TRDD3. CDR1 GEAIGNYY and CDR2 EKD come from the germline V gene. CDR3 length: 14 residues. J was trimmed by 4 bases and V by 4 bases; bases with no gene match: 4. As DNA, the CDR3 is TGTGCCTGTGAAACTCTGGGGGAGACAGCACAACTCTTCTTT. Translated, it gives CACETLGETAQLFF.

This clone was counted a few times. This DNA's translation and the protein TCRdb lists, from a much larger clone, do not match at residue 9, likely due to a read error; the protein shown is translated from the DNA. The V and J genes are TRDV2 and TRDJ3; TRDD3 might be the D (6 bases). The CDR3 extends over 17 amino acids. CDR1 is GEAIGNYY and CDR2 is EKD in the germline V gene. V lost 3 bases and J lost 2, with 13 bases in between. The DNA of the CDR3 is TGTGCCTGTGACCTTACTGGGCCCCCCTGGGACACCCGACAGATGTTTTTC. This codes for CACDLTGPPWDTRQMFF.

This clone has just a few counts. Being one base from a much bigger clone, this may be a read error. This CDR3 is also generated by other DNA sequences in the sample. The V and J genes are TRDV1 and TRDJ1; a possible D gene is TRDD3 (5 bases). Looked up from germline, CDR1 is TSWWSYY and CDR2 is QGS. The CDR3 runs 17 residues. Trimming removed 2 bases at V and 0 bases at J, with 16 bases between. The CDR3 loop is CALGEWGDYRYTDKLIF. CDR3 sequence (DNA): TGTGCTCTTGGGGAATGGGGAGACTACCGGTACACCGATAAACTCATCTTT.

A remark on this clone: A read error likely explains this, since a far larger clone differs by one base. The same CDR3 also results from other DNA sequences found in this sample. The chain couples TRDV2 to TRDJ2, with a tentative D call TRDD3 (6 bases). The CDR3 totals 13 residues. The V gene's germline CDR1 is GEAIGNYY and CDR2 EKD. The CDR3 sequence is CACDTWGTAQLFF. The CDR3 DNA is TGTGCCTGCGACACCTGGGGGACAGCACAACTCTTCTTT.

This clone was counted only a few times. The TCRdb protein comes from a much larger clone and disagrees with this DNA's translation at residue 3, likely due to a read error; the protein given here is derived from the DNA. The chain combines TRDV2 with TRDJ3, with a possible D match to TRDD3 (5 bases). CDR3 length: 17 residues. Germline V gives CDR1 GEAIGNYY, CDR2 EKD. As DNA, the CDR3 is TGTGCCCGTGACGTACTCCTGCATCCCTGGGACACCCGACAGATGTTCTTC. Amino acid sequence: CARDVLLHPWDTRQMFF.

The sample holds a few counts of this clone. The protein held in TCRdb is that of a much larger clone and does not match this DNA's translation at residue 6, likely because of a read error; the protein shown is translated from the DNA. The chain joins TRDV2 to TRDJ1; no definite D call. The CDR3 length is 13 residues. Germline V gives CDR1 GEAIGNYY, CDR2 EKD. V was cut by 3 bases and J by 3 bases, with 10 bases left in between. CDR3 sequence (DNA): TGTGCCTGTGACCTCCCGGGGTCCGATAAACTCATCTTT. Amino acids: CACDLPGSDKLIF.

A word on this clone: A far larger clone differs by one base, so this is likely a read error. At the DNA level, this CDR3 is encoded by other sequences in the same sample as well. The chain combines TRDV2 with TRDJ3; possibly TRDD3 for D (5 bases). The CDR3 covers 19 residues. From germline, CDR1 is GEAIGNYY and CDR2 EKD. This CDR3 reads CACDTVSGGRSWDTRQMFF. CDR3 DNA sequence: TGCGCCTGTGACACCGTGTCCGGGGGTCGATCCTGGGACACCCGACAGATGTTTTTC.

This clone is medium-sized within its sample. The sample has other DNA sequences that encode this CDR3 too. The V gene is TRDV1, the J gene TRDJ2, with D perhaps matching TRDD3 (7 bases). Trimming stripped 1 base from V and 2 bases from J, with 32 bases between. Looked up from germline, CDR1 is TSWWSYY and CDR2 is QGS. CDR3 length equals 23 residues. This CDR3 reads CALGERPSLPSGFWGQLTAQLFF. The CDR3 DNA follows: TGTGCTCTTGGGGAACGGCCTTCCCTCCCGTCGGGGTTCTGGGGGCAATTGACAGCACAACTCTTCTTT.

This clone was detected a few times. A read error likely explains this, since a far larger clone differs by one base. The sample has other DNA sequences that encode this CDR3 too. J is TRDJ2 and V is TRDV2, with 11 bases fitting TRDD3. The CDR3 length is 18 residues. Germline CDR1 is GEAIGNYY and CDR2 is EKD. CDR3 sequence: CACDTVSGGYALTAQLFF. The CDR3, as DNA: TGTGCCTGTGACACCGTGAGTGGGGGATACGCTTTGACGGCACAACTCTTCTTT.

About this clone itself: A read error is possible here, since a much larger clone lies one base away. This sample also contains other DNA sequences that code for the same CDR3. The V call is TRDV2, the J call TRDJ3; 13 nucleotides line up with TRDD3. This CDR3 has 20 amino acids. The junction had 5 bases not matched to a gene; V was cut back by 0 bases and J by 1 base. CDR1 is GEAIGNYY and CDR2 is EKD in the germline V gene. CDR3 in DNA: TGTGCCTGTGACACCTACTGGGGGATACGTTCTTCCTGGGACACCCGACAGATGTTTTTC. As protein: CACDTYWGIRSSWDTRQMFF.

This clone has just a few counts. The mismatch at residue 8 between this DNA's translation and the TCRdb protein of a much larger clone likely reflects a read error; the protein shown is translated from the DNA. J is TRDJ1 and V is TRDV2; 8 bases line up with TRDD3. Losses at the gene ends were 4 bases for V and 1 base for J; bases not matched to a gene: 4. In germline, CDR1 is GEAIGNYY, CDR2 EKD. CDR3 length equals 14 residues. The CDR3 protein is CACEKLGGTDKLIF. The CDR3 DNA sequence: TGTGCCTGTGAAAAACTGGGGGGCACCGATAAACTCATCTTT.

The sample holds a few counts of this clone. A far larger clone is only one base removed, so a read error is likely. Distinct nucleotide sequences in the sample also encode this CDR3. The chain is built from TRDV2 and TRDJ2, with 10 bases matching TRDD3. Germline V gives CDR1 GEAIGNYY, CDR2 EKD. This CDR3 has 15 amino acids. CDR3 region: CACDVLGDLTAQLFF. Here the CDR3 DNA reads TGTGCCTGTGACGTACTGGGGGATTTGACAGCACAACTCTTTTTT.

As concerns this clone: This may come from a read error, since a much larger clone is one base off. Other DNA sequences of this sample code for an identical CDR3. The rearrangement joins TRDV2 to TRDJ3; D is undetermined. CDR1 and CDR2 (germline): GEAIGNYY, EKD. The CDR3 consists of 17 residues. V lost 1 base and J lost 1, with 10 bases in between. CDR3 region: CACDTVLSSWDTRQMFF. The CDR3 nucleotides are TGTGCCTGTGACACGGTACTGAGTTCCTGGGACACCCGACAGATGTTTTTC.

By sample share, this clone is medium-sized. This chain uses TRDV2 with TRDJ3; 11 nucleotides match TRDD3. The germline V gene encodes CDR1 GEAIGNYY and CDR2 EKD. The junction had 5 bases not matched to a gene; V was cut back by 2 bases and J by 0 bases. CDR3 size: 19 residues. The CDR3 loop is CACDKYWGISSWDTRQMFF. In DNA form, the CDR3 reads TGTGCCTGTGACAAGTACTGGGGGATAAGCTCCTGGGACACCCGACAGATGTTTTTC.

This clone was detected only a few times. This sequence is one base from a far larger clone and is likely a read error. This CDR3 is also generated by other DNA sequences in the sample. DNA for the CDR3: TGTGCTTGTGACACCGTTGGGGCCACCGATAAACTCATCTTT. Translation gives CACDTVGATDKLIF. The V gene is TRDV2, the J gene TRDJ1, with TRDD3 as a possible D gene (5 bases). The CDR3 consists of 14 residues. CDR1 and CDR2 (germline): GEAIGNYY, EKD.

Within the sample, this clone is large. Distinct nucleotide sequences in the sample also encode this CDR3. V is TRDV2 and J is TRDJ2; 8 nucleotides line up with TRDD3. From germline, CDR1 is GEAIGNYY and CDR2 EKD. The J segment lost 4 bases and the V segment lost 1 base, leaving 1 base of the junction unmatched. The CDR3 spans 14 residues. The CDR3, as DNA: TGTGCCTGTGACACTCTGGGGGAGACAGCACAACTCTTCTTT. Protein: CACDTLGETAQLFF.

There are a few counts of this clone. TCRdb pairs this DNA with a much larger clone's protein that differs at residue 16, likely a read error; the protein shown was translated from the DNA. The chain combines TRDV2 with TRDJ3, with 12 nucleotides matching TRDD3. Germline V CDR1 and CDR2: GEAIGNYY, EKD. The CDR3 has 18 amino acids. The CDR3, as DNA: TGTGCCTGTGACGTACTGGGGGATACCTCCTGGGACACCCGACAGTTGTTTTTC. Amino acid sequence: CACDVLGDTSWDTRQLFF.

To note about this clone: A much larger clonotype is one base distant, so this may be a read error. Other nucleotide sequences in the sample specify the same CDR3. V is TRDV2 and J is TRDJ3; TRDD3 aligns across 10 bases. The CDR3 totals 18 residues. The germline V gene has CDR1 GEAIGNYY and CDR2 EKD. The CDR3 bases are TGTGCCTGTGACACTGGGGGATACAACTCCTGGGACACCCGACAGATGTTCTTC. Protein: CACDTGGYNSWDTRQMFF.

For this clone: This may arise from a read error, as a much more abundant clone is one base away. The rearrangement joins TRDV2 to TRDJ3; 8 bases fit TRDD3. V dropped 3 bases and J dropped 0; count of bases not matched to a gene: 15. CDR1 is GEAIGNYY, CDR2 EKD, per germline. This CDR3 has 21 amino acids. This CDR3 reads CACDSLYIGGWSSWDTRQMFF. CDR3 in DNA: TGTGCCTGTGACTCCTTGTATATTGGGGGATGGAGCTCCTGGGACACCCGACAGATGTTTTTC.